This T cell receptor (beta chain) originates from a study of ipilimumab plus nivolumab after autologous stem cell transplantation. TCRdb's table, derived via immunoSEQ multiplex PCR, lists solely in-frame clones and lacks some. This sample has about 40,000 clones; around 93% occur once, and the top ten carry under 0.9%. Starting 14 to 28 days after autologous transplant, ipilimumab 1 mg/kg was given. Germline V gives CDR1 LGHNA, CDR2 YSLEER. There are 14 residues in the CDR3. V lost 0 bases and J 4 bases, leaving 7 bases between the germline ends. Source: PBMCs, taken in a trial of ipilimumab plus nivolumab as post-transplant consolidation. The sequence was collected from a male donor with multiple myeloma. V is TRBV4-3 and J is TRBJ2-1; TRBD2 is a possible D gene (5 bases). The CDR3 loop reads CASSQDRGYNEQFF. CDR3 in DNA: TGCGCCAGCAGCCAAGACCGAGGGTACAATGAGCAGTTCTTC.